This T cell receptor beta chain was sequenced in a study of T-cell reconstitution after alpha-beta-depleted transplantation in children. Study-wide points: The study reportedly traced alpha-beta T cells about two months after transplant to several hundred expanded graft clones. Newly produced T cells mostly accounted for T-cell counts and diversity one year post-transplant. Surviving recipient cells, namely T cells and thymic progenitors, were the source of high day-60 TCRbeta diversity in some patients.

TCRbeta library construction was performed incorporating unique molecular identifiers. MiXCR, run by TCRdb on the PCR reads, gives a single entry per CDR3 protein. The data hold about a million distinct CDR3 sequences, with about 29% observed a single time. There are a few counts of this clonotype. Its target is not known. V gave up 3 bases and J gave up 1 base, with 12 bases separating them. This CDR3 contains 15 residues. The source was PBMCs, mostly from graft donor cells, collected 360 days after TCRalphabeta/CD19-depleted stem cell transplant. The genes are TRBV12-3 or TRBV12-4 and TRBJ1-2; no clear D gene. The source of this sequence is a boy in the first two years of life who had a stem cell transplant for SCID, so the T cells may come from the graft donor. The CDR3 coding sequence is TGTGCCAGCAGTTTTGGTAGGGATGATAACTATGGCTACACCTTC. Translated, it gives CASSFGRDDNYGYTF.